Sequencing of this T cell receptor (beta chain) was carried out in a study of T cells after somatic rescue of genetic block. The data were produced by immunoSEQ multiplex PCR, yet TCRdb's version contains in-frame clones alone and is incomplete. The sample yields approximately 88,000 clones, about nine tenths seen once. CDR3 length: 17 residues. Looked up from germline, CDR1 is KGHSH and CDR2 is LQKENI. V was clipped by 0 bases and J by 0 bases, with 12 bases between them. The chain carries TRBV18 and TRBJ2-1; D unresolved. Material for sequencing was peripheral blood mononuclear cells (PBMCs). This TCR was recovered from a woman aged 18-29 years. The CDR3 nucleotides are TGTGCCAGCTCACCACCGTCCAGTCTGGTCTCCTACAATGAGCAGTTCTTC. Its protein product is CASSPPSSLVSYNEQFF.